A single sample gave rise to the 7 T cell receptor beta chains below, sequenced in a study of cytomegalovirus exposure and HLA in healthy donors. PCR amplification relied on 60 Vbeta primers (plus 13 Jbeta primers). Sequencing used immunoSEQ multiplex PCR; TCRdb keeps in-frame clones, though not all of them. The table has 180,000 or so clones, about 9% seen once. Sequenced material: PBMCs. The receptors here all came from a woman in her 30s in good health and CMV-seropositive.

For the CDR3, the DNA is TGTGCCAGCAGTAAGGACAGGATGAACACCGGGGAGCTGTTTTTT. Its translation: CASSKDRMNTGELFF. V usage is TRBV28 and J usage is TRBJ2-2; TRBD1 matches at 7 bases. Germline V gene sequence: CDR1 MDHEN, CDR2 SYDVKM. CDR3 length: 15 amino acids. V lost 5 bases to trimming and J lost 1 base; unmatched junction nucleotides: 4.

This clone was recorded a few times. The genes are TRBV6-5 and TRBJ1-2; D is undetermined. CDR3 length: 13 residues. Trimming removed 0 bases at V and 6 bases at J, with 8 bases between. Germline V gene data show CDR1 as MNHEY and CDR2 as SVGAGI. The CDR3 loop is CASSYSAVNGYTF. DNA of the CDR3: TGTGCCAGCAGTTACTCGGCGGTGAATGGCTACACCTTC.

The table lists this clone with a few counts. The chain links TRBV30 to TRBJ1-4; tentative D call: TRBD1 (5 bases). The V end was cut by 6 bases, the J end by 8 bases, with 19 bases between. Germline V lookup: CDR1 GTSNPN, CDR2 SVGIG (reference sequence). The CDR3 covers 14 residues. CDR3 nucleotides: TGTGCCTGCCCGAAGGAGCGGGGCCCGGAAAAACTGTTTTTT. It translates to CACPKERGPEKLFF.

The chain has TRBV5-4 and TRBJ2-7; 10 bases are shared with TRBD2. CDR1 SGHNT and CDR2 YYREEE come from the germline V gene (reference sequence). This CDR3 is 16 amino acids long. V trimming: 4 bases; J trimming: 9 bases; junction bases outside the gene matches: 16. Written as DNA, the CDR3 is TGTGCCAGCAGCCCCCAACCCGGGAAGCGGGAGGGAGGGCAGTACTTC. Protein: CASSPQPGKREGGQYF.

The chain employs TRBV7-8 and TRBJ2-2; D is perhaps TRBD2 (5 bases). The CDR3 contains 18 residues. Germline CDR1 and CDR2: SGHVS and FQNEAQ. Trimming left V 1 base short and J 3 bases short, with 18 bases between. The CDR3 nucleotides read TGTGCCAGCAGCTTAGTTCCCGGGGAGTTTATGGACACCGGGGAGCTGTTTTTT. It translates to CASSLVPGEFMDTGELFF.

About this clone itself: This sample includes further DNA sequences coding for the same CDR3. The chain is built from TRBV30 and TRBJ1-5; perhaps TRBD1 as D (5 bases). CDR3 length: 13 amino acids. V shed 0 bases and J shed 5 bases, with 8 bases lying between them. CDR1 is GTSNPN, CDR2 SVGIG, per germline (reference sequence). The CDR3 DNA is TGTGCCTGGAGTGTACAAGGGGATCAGCCCCAGCATTTT. It yields the protein CAWSVQGDQPQHF.

This clone was observed a handful of times. The chain combines TRBV9 with TRBJ2-2; weak D call: TRBD1 (6 bases). The germline V gene encodes CDR1 SGDLS and CDR2 YYNGEE. The CDR3 runs 14 residues. Trimming stripped 3 bases from V and 0 bases from J, with 6 bases between. The chain's CDR3 is CASSGDTNTGELFF. The CDR3 nucleotides read TGTGCCAGCAGCGGGGACACGAACACCGGGGAGCTGTTTTTT.